Given below is one T cell receptor (beta chain) in context. As yet, its antigen is unknown. The source of the sample is a study of T-cell memory formation after mild COVID-19. Across the whole study: Each donor largely had its own TCR clusters. Study-wide points: A balance of CD4 and CD8 characterized clones contracting day 15 to 85, whereas later expanders leaned CD4+. Some clones that responded turned up in pre-infection memory, which suggests that cross-reactive memory joined in. Clones which contracted sat mainly in CM and EM if CD4+, and in EMRA if CD8+.

TCRdb used MiXCR to reprocess the 5' RACE reads, holding one entry per CDR3 protein. The sample comprises 340,000 or so distinct CDR3 sequences, 10% to 15% of which are singletons, and roughly a fifth rests with the top ten. V dropped 5 bases and J dropped 3 bases, with 16 bases sitting between them. Per the germline V gene, CDR1 is SGHRS and CDR2 is YFSETQ. The CDR3 consists of 15 residues. This TCR was sampled from a man aged 18 to 29 who had mild COVID-19 (a few samples of this study predate the infection). Cell type and time point are not known. The source material was PBMCs or a T cell subset sorted from them (not recorded which). The chain employs TRBV5-1 and TRBJ2-3; no clear D gene. CDR3 in amino acids: CASRQQLLTTDTQYF. In DNA form, the CDR3 reads TGCGCCAGCAGACAACAGCTGCTAACTACAGATACGCAGTATTTT.